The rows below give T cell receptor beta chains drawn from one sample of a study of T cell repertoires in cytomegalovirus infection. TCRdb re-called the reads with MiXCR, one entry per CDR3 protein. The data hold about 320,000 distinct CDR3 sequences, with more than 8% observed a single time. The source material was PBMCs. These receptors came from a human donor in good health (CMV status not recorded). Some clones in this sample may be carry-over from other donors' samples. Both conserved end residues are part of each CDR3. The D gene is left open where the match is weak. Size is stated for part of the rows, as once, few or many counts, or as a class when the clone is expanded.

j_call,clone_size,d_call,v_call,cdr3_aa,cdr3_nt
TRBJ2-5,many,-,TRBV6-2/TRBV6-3,CASSYSTRSPYQETQYF,TGTGCCAGCAGTTACTCGACCAGGTCACCGTACCAAGAGACCCAGTACTTC
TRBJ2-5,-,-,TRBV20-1,CSAPTTVPGPQYF,TGCAGTGCTCCGACCACTGTACCGGGGCCCCAGTACTTC
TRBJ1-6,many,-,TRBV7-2,CASSSLSSGLGLHF,TGTGCCAGCAGCTCCCTGTCGTCCGGCCTTGGGCTCCACTTT
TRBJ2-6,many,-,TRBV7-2,CASTVGSGANVLTF,TGTGCCAGCACCGTCGGGTCCGGGGCCAACGTCCTGACTTTC
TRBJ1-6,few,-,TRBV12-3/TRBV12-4,CASSWGIYNSPLHF,TGTGCCAGCAGTTGGGGGATCTATAATTCACCCCTCCACTTT
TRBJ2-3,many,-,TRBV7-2,CASRRDTDTQYF,TGTGCCAGCAGACGCGACACAGATACGCAGTATTTT
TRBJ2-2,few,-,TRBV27,CASTRTVMGAGELFF,TGTGCCAGCACCCGGACAGTAATGGGCGCCGGGGAGCTGTTTTTT
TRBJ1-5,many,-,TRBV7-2,CASSLGGLGGQPQHF,TGTGCCAGCAGCTTAGGGGGATTGGGGGGGCAGCCCCAGCATTTT
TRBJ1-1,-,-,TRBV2,CASSGGPNTEAFF,TGTGCCAGCAGTGGGGGACCAAACACTGAAGCTTTCTTT
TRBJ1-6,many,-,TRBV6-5,CASSYGDNDSPLHF,TGTGCCAGCAGTTACGGCGACAATGATTCACCCCTCCACTTT